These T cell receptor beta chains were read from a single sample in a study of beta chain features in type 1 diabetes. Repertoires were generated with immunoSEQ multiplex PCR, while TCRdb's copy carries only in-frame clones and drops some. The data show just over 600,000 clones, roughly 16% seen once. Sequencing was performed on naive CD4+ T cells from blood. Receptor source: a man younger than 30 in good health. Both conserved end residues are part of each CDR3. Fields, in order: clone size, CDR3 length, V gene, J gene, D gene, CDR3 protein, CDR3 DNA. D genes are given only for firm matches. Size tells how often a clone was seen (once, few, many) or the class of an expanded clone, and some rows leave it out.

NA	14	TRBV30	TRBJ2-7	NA	CAWSVSGIAYEQYF	TGTGCCTGGAGTGTCTCCGGGATCGCCTACGAGCAGTACTTC
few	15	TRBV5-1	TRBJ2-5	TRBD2	CASKTGGAGEVTQYF	TGCGCCAGCAAAACTGGAGGGGCGGGAGAGGTGACCCAGTACTTC
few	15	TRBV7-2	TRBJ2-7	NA	CASSPTGRGPYEQYF	TGTGCCAGCAGCCCTACGGGGAGAGGTCCCTACGAGCAGTACTTC
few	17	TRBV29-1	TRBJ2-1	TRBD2	CSAKSPLGGSSYNEQFF	TGCAGCGCAAAAAGCCCCCTCGGGGGGAGCTCCTACAATGAGCAGTTCTTC
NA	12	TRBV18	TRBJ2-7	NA	CASSPRDYEQYF	TGTGCCAGCTCACCCAGGGACTACGAGCAGTACTTC
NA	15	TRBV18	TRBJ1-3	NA	CASSSQGQLGNTIYF	TGTGCCAGCTCCAGCCAGGGTCAACTCGGAAACACCATATATTTT
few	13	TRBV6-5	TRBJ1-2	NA	CASSYLRNGGYTF	TGTGCCAGCAGTTACTTACGGAATGGAGGCTACACCTTC
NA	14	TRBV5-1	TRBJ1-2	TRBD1	CASSPDRGGYGYTF	TGCGCCAGCAGCCCGGACAGGGGGGGCTATGGCTACACCTTC
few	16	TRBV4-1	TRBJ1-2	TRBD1	CASSQFGQGVNYGYTF	TGCGCCAGCAGCCAATTCGGACAGGGGGTGAACTATGGCTACACCTTC
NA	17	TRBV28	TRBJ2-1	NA	CASSLLSRGSSYNEQFF	TGTGCCAGCAGTTTATTGAGTAGGGGAAGCTCCTACAATGAGCAGTTCTTC